Listed below are T cell receptor beta chains from one sample, sequenced in a study of control samples from healthy donors and cancer patients. Assay: immunoSEQ multiplex PCR; the TCRdb copy retains only in-frame clones and omits some. Among 95,000 to 150,000 clones listed, approximately 84% were seen once. Sample: blood. The receptors stem from a man aged 18 to 29 in good health. Both conserved end residues are part of each CDR3. Each record gives: clone size, V gene, D gene, J gene, CDR3 DNA, CDR3 protein. The D gene is left open where the match is weak. For some rows the clone size is stated as once, few or many, or as a class when expanded; others skip it.

size: .
V: TRBV29-1
D: .
J: TRBJ1-3
DNA: TGCAGCGTCGTCGAGGCAGGGGCAGGAAACACCATATATTTT
CDR3: CSVVEAGAGNTIYF

size: .
V: TRBV5-1
D: .
J: TRBJ2-7
DNA: TGCGCCAGCAGCTTGGAGACCCCTTCCTACGAGCAGTACTTC
CDR3: CASSLETPSYEQYF

size: .
V: TRBV14
D: TRBD1
J: TRBJ1-2
DNA: TGTGCCAGCAGCCAAGATCCCGGACAGGGCCTTGTCTTTGATGGCTACACCTTC
CDR3: CASSQDPGQGLVFDGYTF

size: .
V: TRBV27
D: .
J: TRBJ2-5
DNA: TGTGCCAGCAGTTTAAATGGGGAGACCCAGTACTTC
CDR3: CASSLNGETQYF

size: .
V: TRBV6-5
D: .
J: TRBJ1-1
DNA: TGTGCCAGCACCAAGTCATTCGCGAACACTGAAGCTTTCTTT
CDR3: CASTKSFANTEAFF

size: .
V: TRBV12-3/TRBV12-4
D: .
J: TRBJ1-1
DNA: TGTGCCAGCAGTTTTACGGATAGTGGTGGAGCTTTCTTT
CDR3: CASSFTDSGGAFF

size: .
V: TRBV5-1
D: TRBD1
J: TRBJ2-7
DNA: TGCGCCAGCAGTTCGACAGGGGGCGAGCAGTACTTC
CDR3: CASSSTGGEQYF

size: few
V: TRBV28
D: .
J: TRBJ1-5
DNA: TGTGCCAGCAGTAAGGGCCTCTTCAATCAGCCCCAGCATTTT
CDR3: CASSKGLFNQPQHF

size: .
V: TRBV19
D: .
J: TRBJ1-1
DNA: TGTGCCAGTACTCCCTCGGGGGGGATCGCTGAAGCTTTCTTT
CDR3: CASTPSGGIAEAFF

size: .
V: TRBV9
D: .
J: TRBJ2-7
DNA: TGTGCCAGCAGCGGTTCTACGACGCCTACCTACGAGCAGTACTTC
CDR3: CASSGSTTPTYEQYF

size: .
V: TRBV15
D: .
J: TRBJ1-2
DNA: TGTGCCACCAGCAGAGACCATAGAGTGAGCGTCTATGGCTACACCTTC
CDR3: CATSRDHRVSVYGYTF

size: .
V: TRBV29-1
D: TRBD1
J: TRBJ1-2
DNA: TGCAGCGTTGTAGGACAGGGGTCCTATGGCTACACCTTC
CDR3: CSVVGQGSYGYTF

size: .
V: TRBV2
D: .
J: TRBJ2-1
DNA: TGTGCCAGCAGGGACCTAGGTCCCCGGGAGCAGTTCTTC
CDR3: CASRDLGPREQFF

size: .
V: TRBV28
D: TRBD1
J: TRBJ1-5
DNA: TGTGCCAGCAGTGCGATCCGGGACAGGGGGAGCAATCAGCCCCAGCATTTT
CDR3: CASSAIRDRGSNQPQHF

size: .
V: TRBV9
D: .
J: TRBJ2-2
DNA: TGTGCCAGCAGCCCGCAACCTACGCGAGACACCGGGGAGCTGTTTTTT
CDR3: CASSPQPTRDTGELFF

size: .
V: TRBV7-9
D: TRBD1
J: TRBJ2-7
DNA: TGTGCCAGCAGCGGACAGGGGGACTTGAGCGAGCAGTACTTC
CDR3: CASSGQGDLSEQYF

size: .
V: TRBV6-2/TRBV6-3
D: .
J: TRBJ1-5
DNA: TGTGCCAGCAGTCCCGAAACCCCTCCGGGGGGGGGTAATCAGCCCCAGCATTTT
CDR3: CASSPETPPGGGNQPQHF

size: .
V: TRBV9
D: .
J: TRBJ1-3
DNA: TGTGCCAGCAGCCCCCGGACCGTTTCTACCTCTGGAAACACCATATATTTT
CDR3: CASSPRTVSTSGNTIYF

size: .
V: TRBV29-1
D: .
J: TRBJ2-7
DNA: TGCAGCGTTGTTGGGATCTACGAGCAGTACTTC
CDR3: CSVVGIYEQYF

size: .
V: TRBV6-5
D: .
J: TRBJ1-1
DNA: TGTGCCACCCGGTTCGGTCCTCAGAACACTGAAGCTTTCTTT
CDR3: CATRFGPQNTEAFF

size: .
V: TRBV5-1
D: .
J: TRBJ1-4
DNA: TGCGCCAGCAGCCCGTCGGGCACAGGGAAGGGAGAAAAACTGTTTTTT
CDR3: CASSPSGTGKGEKLFF

size: few
V: TRBV3-1/TRBV3-2
D: .
J: TRBJ2-3
DNA: TGTGCCAGCAGCCAACAGCGAGGGATTAAAGATACGCAGTATTTT
CDR3: CASSQQRGIKDTQYF

size: .
V: TRBV9
D: TRBD2
J: TRBJ2-2
DNA: TGTGCCAGCAGCGCACGGGAGGGGGGCGGGGAGCTGTTTTTT
CDR3: CASSAREGGGELFF

size: .
V: TRBV5-1
D: TRBD2
J: TRBJ2-5
DNA: TGCGCCAGCAGCCCTCCGACTAGCGGGAGGGCCGGGGAGACCCAGTACTTC
CDR3: CASSPPTSGRAGETQYF

size: few
V: TRBV5-6
D: .
J: TRBJ1-2
DNA: TGTGCCAGCAGCTTGAGTGCAGGGAAGGAGATCTACACCTTC
CDR3: CASSLSAGKEIYTF

size: .
V: TRBV4-1
D: TRBD2
J: TRBJ2-3
DNA: TGCGCCAGCAGCCACCCACTAGCGGGCCATTTAGGTACGCAGTATTTT
CDR3: CASSHPLAGHLGTQYF

size: .
V: TRBV9
D: TRBD2
J: TRBJ2-1
DNA: TGTGCCAGCAGCGTTCTTCCAAGCGGGGGGGACAGAGACAATGAGCAGTTCTTC
CDR3: CASSVLPSGGDRDNEQFF

size: .
V: TRBV2
D: .
J: TRBJ2-7
DNA: TGTGCCAGCAGTGAGGGGGATCCCGAAGGCTACGAGCAGTACTTC
CDR3: CASSEGDPEGYEQYF

size: .
V: TRBV15
D: .
J: TRBJ1-6
DNA: TGTGCCACCAGCAGAGGACTCGGTTGGGATTCACCCCTCCACTTT
CDR3: CATSRGLGWDSPLHF

size: .
V: TRBV5-1
D: .
J: TRBJ2-5
DNA: TGCGCCAGCAGCTTGGCGGGCAGTCAAGAGACCCAGTACTTC
CDR3: CASSLAGSQETQYF

size: .
V: TRBV28
D: .
J: TRBJ1-1
DNA: TGTGCCAGCAGGATATCTACAGTGGAAGCTTTCTTT
CDR3: CASRISTVEAFF

size: .
V: TRBV27
D: TRBD2
J: TRBJ2-1
DNA: TGTGCCAGCAGTTCGCGGACTAGCGGGAGTTTACAGCAGTTCTTC
CDR3: CASSSRTSGSLQQFF

size: .
V: TRBV4-3
D: .
J: TRBJ1-2
DNA: TGCGCCAGCAGCGACAGAGAACTCTATGGCTACACCTTC
CDR3: CASSDRELYGYTF

size: once
V: TRBV15
D: .
J: TRBJ1-3
DNA: TGTGCCACCAGCAGAGATCGGGGAAACACCATATATTTT
CDR3: CATSRDRGNTIYF

size: .
V: TRBV28
D: .
J: TRBJ2-1
DNA: TGTGCCAGCAGTTTATCTTCGTACAATGAGCAGTTCTTC
CDR3: CASSLSSYNEQFF

size: .
V: TRBV2
D: TRBD2
J: TRBJ2-7
DNA: TGTGCCAGCAGGAGAGGGCTTAGCGGTGTGACGGGAGGGCCCTACGAGCAGTACTTC
CDR3: CASRRGLSGVTGGPYEQYF

size: .
V: TRBV5-4
D: .
J: TRBJ1-2
DNA: TGTGCCAGCAGCTTATTTCGGGCGCACTATGGCTACACCTTC
CDR3: CASSLFRAHYGYTF

size: .
V: TRBV24-1
D: TRBD2
J: TRBJ2-1
DNA: TGTGCCACCAGTGACCCCACGGGACTAGCGGGAGCCGATGAGCAGTTCTTC
CDR3: CATSDPTGLAGADEQFF

size: .
V: TRBV12-5
D: TRBD2
J: TRBJ2-7
DNA: TGTGCTAGTGCGTCTAGCGGGACCTACGAGCAGTACTTC
CDR3: CASASSGTYEQYF

size: .
V: TRBV7-3
D: TRBD2
J: TRBJ2-1
DNA: TGTGCCAGCAGCTTATCGGGGACTAACTACAATGAGCAGTTCTTC
CDR3: CASSLSGTNYNEQFF

size: .
V: TRBV18
D: TRBD2
J: TRBJ2-1
DNA: TGTGCCAGCTCACCACGGGGCGGGGGGACCTCCTACAATGAGCAGTTCTTC
CDR3: CASSPRGGGTSYNEQFF

size: .
V: TRBV18
D: TRBD1
J: TRBJ1-2
DNA: TGTGCCAGCTCACAGGAACACGACAGGGGCACGGGTGGCTACACCTTC
CDR3: CASSQEHDRGTGGYTF

size: .
V: TRBV6-5
D: .
J: TRBJ1-4
DNA: TGTGCCAGCAGTAGCCTAAGGGGAACTAATGAAAAACTGTTTTTT
CDR3: CASSSLRGTNEKLFF

size: .
V: TRBV10-1
D: TRBD1
J: TRBJ1-5
DNA: TGCGCCGGGGGGGACAGGGAAAATCAGCCCCAGCATTTT
CDR3: CAGGDRENQPQHF